This T cell receptor (beta chain) was observed in a study of T-cell reconstitution after alpha-beta-depleted transplantation in children (dated by TCRdb to the mid-2010s). General notes on the study: T-cell immune reconstitution after TCRalphabeta/CD19-depleted allogeneic hematopoietic cell transplantation in children was quantitatively tracked in the study by means of TCR repertoire profiling.

The protocol used for the library was PCR. Sequenced using an Illumina HiSeq 2500. TCR library preparation used molecular barcoding, with unique molecular identifiers applied to normalize quantification of the TCRbeta repertoire. TCRdb redid the processing of the public reads, applying fastp at Q25 and MiXCR, and retained in-frame beta chains. Records with the same CDR3 protein are collapsed into one entry carrying the most frequent genes and DNA. The sample includes about 400,000 distinct CDR3 sequences, with 20% observed a single time. The ten largest clones represent over 3.5% of the sample. According to the germline V gene (reference sequence), CDR1 reads PRHDT and CDR2 reads FYEKMQ. The CDR3 starts with the cysteine, ends with the phenylalanine, and has 20 residues. The DNA shown is the 60-base CDR3, in frame from base 1. V trim: 0 bases; J trim: 0 bases; unmatched bases: 13. This clonotype was seen more than once but under ten times. The antigen it recognizes is unknown. No base qualities exist here, and no much larger clone lies one base off it.

The TCR sequence derives from a human donor who donated a stem cell graft to a child with acute myeloid leukemia. The sequence is built from TRBV13 and TRBJ2-7; 11 of the junction bases match TRBD2. The sample here was PBMCs from the stem cell graft donor, taken from the stem cell graft. The DNA sequence reads TGTGCCAGCAGCTTAGGTGGGGGGGAGGGGACTAGCGGTAGCTCCTACGAGCAGTACTTC. This encodes CASSLGGGEGTSGSSYEQYF.